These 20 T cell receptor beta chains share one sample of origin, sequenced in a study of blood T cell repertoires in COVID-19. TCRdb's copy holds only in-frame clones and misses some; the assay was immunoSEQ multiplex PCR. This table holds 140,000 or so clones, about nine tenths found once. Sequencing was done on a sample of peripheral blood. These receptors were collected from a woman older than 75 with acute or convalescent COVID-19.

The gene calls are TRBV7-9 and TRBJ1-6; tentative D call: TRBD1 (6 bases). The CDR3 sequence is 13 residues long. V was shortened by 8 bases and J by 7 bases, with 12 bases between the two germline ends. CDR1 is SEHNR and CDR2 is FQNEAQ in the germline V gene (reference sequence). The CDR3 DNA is TGTGCCAGCCGTCAGGGGTCGAATTCACCCCTCCACTTT. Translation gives CASRQGSNSPLHF.

CDR3 amino acids: CASSTTRTGYSPLHF. Here the CDR3 DNA reads TGTGCCAGTAGTACAACTAGGACAGGCTATTCACCCCTCCACTTT. J is TRBJ1-6 and V is TRBV19; 7 bases align to TRBD1. Germline CDR1 LNHDA, CDR2 SQIVND (reference sequence). This CDR3 has 15 amino acids. The V gene end was trimmed by 4 bases and the J gene end by 8 bases; junction bases not matched to a gene: 8.

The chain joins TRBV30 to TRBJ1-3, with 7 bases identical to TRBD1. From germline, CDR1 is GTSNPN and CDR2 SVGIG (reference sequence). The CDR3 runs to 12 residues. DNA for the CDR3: TGTGCGTGGGACAGATCTGGAAACACCATATATTTT. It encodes CAWDRSGNTIYF. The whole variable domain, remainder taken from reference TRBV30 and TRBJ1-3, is SQTIHQWPATLVQPVGSPLSLECTVEGTSNPNLYWYRQAAGRGLQLLFYSVGIGQISSEVPQNLSASRPQDRQFILSSKKLLLSDSGFYLCAWDRSGNTIYFGEGSWLTVV.

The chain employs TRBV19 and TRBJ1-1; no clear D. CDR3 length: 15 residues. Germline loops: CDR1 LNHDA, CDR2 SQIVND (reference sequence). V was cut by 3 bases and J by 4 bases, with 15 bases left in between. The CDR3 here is CASSILGLTGTEAFF. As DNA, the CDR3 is TGTGCCAGTAGTATTCTAGGACTAACGGGCACTGAAGCTTTCTTT.

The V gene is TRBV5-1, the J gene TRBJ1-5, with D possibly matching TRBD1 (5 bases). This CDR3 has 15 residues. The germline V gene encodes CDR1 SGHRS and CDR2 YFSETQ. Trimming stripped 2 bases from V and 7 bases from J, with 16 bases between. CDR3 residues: CASSLGGGVEQPQHF. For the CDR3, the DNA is TGCGCCAGCAGCTTAGGTGGAGGGGTTGAGCAGCCCCAGCATTTT.

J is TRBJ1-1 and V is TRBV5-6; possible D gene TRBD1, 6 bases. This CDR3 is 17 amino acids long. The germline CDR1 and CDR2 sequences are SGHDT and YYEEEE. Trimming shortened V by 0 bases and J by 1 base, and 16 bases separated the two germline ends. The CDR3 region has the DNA TGTGCCAGCAGCTTGGTCCGGTCAAACAGGGCGAACACTGAAGCTTTCTTT. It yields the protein CASSLVRSNRANTEAFF.

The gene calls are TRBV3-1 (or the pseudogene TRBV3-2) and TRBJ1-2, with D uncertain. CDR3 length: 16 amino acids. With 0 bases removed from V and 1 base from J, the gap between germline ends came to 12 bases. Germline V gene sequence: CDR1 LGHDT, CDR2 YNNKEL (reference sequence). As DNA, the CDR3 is TGTGCCAGCAGCCAAGAGGGGAGAGTACTTAACTATGGCTACACCTTC. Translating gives CASSQEGRVLNYGYTF.

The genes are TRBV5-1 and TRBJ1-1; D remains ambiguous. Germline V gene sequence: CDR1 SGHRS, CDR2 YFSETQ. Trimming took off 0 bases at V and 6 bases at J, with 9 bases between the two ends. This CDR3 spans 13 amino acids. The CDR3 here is CASSLDGAPEAFF. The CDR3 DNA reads TGCGCCAGCAGCTTGGACGGAGCTCCTGAAGCTTTCTTT.

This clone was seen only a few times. For the CDR3, the DNA is TGTGCCAGCACCACGGACAGCCAAGAGACCCAGTACTTC. Protein sequence: CASTTDSQETQYF. V is TRBV2 and J is TRBJ2-5; the D gene is possibly TRBD1 (6 bases). Trimming pared 7 bases from V and 1 base from J, leaving 10 bases between. CDR3 length equals 13 residues. Germline V gene lookup returns CDR1 SNHLY and CDR2 FYNNEI.

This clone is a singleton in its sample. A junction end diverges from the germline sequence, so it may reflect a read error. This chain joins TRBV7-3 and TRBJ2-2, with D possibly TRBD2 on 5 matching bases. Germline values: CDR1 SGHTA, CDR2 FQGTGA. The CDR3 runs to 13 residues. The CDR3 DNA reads TGTGCCAGCAGCTTAACAGGCGCCGGGGAGCCGTTTTTT. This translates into CASSLTGAGEPFF.

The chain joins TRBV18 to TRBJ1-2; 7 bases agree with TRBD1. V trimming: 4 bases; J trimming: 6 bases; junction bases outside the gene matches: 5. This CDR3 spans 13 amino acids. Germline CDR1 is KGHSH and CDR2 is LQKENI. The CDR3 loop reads CASSLGTDHGYTF. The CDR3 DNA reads TGTGCCAGCTCACTCGGGACAGATCATGGCTACACCTTC.

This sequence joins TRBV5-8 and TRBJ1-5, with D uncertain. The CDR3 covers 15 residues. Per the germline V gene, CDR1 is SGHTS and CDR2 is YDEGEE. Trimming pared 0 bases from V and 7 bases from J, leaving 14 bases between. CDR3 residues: CASSLAILARQPQHF. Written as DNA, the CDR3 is TGTGCCAGCAGCTTGGCCATCCTAGCCAGGCAGCCCCAGCATTTT.

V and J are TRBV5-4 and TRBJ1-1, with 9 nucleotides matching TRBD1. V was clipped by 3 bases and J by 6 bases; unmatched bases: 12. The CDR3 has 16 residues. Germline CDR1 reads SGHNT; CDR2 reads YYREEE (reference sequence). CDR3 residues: CASSSPDTGGAAEAFF. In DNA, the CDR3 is TGTGCCAGCAGCTCCCCTGATACAGGGGGCGCCGCTGAAGCTTTCTTT.

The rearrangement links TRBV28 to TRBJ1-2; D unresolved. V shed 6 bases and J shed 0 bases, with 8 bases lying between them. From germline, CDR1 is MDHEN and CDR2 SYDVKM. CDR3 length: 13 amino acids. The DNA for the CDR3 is TGTGCCAGCAGACCGACTTCTAACTATGGCTACACCTTC. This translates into CASRPTSNYGYTF.

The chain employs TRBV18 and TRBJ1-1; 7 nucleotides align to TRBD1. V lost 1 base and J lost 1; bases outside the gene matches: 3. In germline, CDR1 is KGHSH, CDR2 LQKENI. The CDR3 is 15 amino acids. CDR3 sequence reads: CASSPQQGGNTEAFF. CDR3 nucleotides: TGTGCCAGCTCACCACAGCAGGGGGGGAACACTGAAGCTTTCTTT.

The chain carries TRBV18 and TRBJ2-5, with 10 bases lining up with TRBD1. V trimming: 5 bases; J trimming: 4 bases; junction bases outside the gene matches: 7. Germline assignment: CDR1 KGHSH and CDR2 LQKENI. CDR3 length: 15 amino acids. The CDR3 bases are TGTGCCAGCTCAGGCGGGACAGGGGAGCCAGAGACCCAGTACTTC. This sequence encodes CASSGGTGEPETQYF.

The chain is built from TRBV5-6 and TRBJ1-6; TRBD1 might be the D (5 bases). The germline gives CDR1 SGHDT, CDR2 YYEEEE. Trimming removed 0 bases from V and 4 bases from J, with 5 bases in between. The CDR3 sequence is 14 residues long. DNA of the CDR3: TGTGCCAGCAGCTTGGACAGGTATAATTCACCCCTCCACTTT. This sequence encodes CASSLDRYNSPLHF.

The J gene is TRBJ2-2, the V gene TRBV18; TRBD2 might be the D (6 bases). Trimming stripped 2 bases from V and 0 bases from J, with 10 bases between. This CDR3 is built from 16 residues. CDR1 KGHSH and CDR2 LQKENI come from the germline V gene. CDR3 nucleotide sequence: TGTGCCAGCTCACCATGGGGCGGGGCGAACACCGGGGAGCTGTTTTTT. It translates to CASSPWGGANTGELFF. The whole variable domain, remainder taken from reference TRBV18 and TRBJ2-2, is NAGVMQNPRHLVRRRGQEARLRCSPMKGHSHVYWYRQLPEEGLKFMVYLQKENIIDESGMPKERFSAEFPKEGPSILRIQQVVRGDSAAYFCASSPWGGANTGELFFGEGSRLTVL.

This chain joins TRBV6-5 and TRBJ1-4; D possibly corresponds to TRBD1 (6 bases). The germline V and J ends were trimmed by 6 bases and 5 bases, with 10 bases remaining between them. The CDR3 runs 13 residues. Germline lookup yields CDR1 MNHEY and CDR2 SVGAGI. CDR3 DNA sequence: TGTGCCAGCAGCCTAGACAGGAATGAAAAACTGTTTTTT. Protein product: CASSLDRNEKLFF.

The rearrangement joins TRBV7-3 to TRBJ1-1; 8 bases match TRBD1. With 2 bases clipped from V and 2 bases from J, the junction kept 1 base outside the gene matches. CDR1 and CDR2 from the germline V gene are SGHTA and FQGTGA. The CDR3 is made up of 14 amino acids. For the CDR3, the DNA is TGTGCCAGCAGCTTACAGGGGGCTAACACTGAAGCTTTCTTT. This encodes CASSLQGANTEAFF.